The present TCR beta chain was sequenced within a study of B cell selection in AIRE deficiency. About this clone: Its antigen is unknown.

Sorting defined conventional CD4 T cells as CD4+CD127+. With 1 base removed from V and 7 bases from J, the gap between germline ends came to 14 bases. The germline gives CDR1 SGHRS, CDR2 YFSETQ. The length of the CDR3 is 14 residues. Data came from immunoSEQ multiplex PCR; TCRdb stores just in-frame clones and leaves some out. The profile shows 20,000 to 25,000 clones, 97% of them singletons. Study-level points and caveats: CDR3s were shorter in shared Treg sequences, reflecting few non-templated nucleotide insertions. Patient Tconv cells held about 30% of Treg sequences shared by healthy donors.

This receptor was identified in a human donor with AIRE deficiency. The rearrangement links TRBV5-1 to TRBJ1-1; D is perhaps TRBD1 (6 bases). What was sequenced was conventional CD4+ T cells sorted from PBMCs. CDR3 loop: CASSLRGANLEAFF. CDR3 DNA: TGCGCCAGCAGCTTGCGGGGGGCGAACCTTGAAGCTTTCTTT. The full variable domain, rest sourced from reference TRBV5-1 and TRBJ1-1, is KAGVTQTPRYLIKTRGQQVTLSCSPISGHRSVSWYQQTPGQGLQFLFEYFSETQRNKGNFPGRFSGRQFSNSRSEMNVSTLELGDSALYLCASSLRGANLEAFFGQGTRLTVV.